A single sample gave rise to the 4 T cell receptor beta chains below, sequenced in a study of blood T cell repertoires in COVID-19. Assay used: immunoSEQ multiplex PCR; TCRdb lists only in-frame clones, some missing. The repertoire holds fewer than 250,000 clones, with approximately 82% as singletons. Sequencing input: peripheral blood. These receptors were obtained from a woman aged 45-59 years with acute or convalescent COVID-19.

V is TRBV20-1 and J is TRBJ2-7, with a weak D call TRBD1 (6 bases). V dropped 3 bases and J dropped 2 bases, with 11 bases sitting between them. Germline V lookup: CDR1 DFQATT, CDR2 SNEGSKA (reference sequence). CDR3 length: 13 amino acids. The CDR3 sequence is CSASGDTPYEQYF. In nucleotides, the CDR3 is TGCAGTGCTAGTGGGGACACACCCTACGAGCAGTACTTC.

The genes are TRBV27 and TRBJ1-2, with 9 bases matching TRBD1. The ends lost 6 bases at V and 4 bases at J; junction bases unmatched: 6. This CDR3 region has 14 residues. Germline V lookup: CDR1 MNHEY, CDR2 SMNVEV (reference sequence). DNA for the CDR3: TGTGCCAGCAGCGAGGGACAGGGTGCCTATGGCTACACCTTC. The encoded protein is CASSEGQGAYGYTF.

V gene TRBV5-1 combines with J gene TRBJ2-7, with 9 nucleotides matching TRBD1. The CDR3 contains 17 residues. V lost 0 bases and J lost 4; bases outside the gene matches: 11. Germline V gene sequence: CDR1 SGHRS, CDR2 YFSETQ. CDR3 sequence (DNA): TGCGCCAGCAGCTTGGGGGGACAGGGCGAGCCTTGGTACGAGCAGTACTTC. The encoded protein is CASSLGGQGEPWYEQYF. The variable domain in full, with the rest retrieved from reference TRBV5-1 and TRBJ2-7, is KAGVTQTPRYLIKTRGQQVTLSCSPISGHRSVSWYQQTPGQGLQFLFEYFSETQRNKGNFPGRFSGRQFSNSRSEMNVSTLELGDSALYLCASSLGGQGEPWYEQYFGPGTRLTVT.

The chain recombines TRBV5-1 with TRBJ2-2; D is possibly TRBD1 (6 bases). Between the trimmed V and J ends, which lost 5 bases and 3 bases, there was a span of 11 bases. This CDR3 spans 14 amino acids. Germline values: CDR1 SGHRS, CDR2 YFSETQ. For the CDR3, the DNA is TGCGCCAGCAGGAGACAGGACGACACCGGGGAGCTGTTTTTT. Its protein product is CASRRQDDTGELFF.